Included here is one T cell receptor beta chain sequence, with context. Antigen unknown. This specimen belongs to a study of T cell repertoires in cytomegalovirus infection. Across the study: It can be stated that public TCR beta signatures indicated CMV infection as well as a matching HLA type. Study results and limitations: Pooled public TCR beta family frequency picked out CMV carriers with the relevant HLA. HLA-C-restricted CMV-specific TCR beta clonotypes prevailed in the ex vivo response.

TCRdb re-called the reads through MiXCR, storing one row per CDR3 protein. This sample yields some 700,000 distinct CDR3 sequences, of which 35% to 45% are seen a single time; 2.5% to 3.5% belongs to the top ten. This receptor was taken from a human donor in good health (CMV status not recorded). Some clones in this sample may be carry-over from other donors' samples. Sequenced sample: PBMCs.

The CDR3 region has the DNA TGTGCCAGCAGTTTTTGGGGCGTACGGAGCACAGATACGCAGTATTTT. This gives the protein CASSFWGVRSTDTQYF. This chain links TRBV27 with TRBJ2-3; a possible D gene is TRBD1 (5 bases). Looked up from germline, CDR1 is MNHEY and CDR2 is SMNVEV (reference sequence). CDR3 length: 16 amino acids. Trimming stripped 3 bases from V and 0 bases from J, with 13 bases between.